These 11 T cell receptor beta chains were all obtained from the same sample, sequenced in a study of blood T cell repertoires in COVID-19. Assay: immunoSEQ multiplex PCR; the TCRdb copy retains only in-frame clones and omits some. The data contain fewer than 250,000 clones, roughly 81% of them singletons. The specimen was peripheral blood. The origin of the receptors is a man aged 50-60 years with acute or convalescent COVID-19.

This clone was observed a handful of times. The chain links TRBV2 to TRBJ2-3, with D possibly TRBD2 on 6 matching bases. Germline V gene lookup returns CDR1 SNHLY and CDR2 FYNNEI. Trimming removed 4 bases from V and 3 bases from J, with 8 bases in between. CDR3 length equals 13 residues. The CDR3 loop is CASSVLATDTQYF. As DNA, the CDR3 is TGTGCCAGCAGTGTGCTAGCGACAGATACGCAGTATTTT.

The CDR3 sequence: CASSQSTSEKLFF. In nucleotides, the CDR3 is TGCGCCAGCAGCCAATCCACGAGCGAAAAACTGTTTTTT. The chain links TRBV4-1 to TRBJ1-4; D not certain. Germline CDR1 MGHRA, CDR2 YSYEKL. V was clipped by 2 bases and J by 8 bases, with 9 bases between them. The CDR3 totals 13 residues.

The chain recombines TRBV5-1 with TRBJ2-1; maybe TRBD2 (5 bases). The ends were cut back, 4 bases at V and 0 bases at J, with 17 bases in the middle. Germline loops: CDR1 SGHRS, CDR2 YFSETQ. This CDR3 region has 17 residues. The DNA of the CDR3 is TGCGCCAGCAGCGGATCGGCGGGCATCAGCTCCTACAATGAGCAGTTCTTC. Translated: CASSGSAGISSYNEQFF.

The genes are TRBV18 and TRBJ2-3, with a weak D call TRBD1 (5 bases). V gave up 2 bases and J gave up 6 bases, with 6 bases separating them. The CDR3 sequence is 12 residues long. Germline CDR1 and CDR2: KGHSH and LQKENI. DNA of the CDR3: TGTGCCAGCTCACCAGCAGGGGATACGCAGTATTTT. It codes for CASSPAGDTQYF.

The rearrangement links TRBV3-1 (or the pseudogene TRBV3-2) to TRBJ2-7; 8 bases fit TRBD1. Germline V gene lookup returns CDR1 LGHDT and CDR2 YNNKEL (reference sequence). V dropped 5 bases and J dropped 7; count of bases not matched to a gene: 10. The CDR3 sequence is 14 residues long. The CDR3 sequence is CASSYRGSVGEQYF. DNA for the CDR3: TGTGCCAGCAGCTACAGGGGGAGCGTTGGTGAGCAGTACTTC.

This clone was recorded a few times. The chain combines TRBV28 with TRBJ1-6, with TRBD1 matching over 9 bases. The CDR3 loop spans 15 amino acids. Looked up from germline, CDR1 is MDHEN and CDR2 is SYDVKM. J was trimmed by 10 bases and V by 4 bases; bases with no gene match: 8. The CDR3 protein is CASSSLQGARSPLHF. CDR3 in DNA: TGTGCCAGCAGTTCCTTACAGGGGGCCAGGTCACCCCTCCACTTT.

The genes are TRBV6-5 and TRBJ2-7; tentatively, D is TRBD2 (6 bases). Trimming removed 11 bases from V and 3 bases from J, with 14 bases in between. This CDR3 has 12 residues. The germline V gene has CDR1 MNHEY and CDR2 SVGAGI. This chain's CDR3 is CALGGLFYEQYF. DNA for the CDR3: TGTGCCCTGGGGGGACTTTTCTACGAGCAGTACTTC.

The CDR3, as DNA: TGTGCCAGCAGCTCATCGGGACAGGGCGACTACGAGCAGTACTTC. Translating it yields CASSSSGQGDYEQYF. The rearrangement joins TRBV3-1 (or the pseudogene TRBV3-2) to TRBJ2-7, with 9 bases lining up with TRBD1. The CDR3 totals 15 residues. The V and J ends lost 5 bases and 3 bases, in that order; junction bases with no gene match: 8. Germline assignment: CDR1 LGHDT and CDR2 YNNKEL (reference sequence).

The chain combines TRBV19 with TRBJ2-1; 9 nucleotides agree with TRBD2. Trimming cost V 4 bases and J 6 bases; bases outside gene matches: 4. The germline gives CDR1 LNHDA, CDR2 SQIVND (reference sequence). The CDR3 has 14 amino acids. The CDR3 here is CASSNGGGANEQFF. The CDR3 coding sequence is TGTGCCAGTAGTAATGGCGGGGGGGCCAATGAGCAGTTCTTC.

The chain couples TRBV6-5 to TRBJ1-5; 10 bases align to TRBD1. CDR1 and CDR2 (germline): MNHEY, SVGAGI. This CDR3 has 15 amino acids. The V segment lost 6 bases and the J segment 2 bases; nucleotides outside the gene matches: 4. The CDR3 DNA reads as TGTGCCAGCAGGTCCGGGACAGGGGGCAATCAGCCCCAGCATTTT. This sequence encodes CASRSGTGGNQPQHF.

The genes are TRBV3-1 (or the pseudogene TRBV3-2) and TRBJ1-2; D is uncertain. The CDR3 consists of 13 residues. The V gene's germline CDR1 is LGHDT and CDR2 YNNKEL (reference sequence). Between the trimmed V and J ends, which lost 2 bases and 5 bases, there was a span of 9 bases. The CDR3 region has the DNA TGTGCCAGCAGCCAAAGCGACGAGTATGGCTACACCTTC. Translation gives CASSQSDEYGYTF.